The 14 T cell receptor beta chains given below trace back to one sample, sequenced in a study of Ad26.COV2.S vaccination and SARS-CoV-2 variants. TCRdb keeps only in-frame clones here, not all; method: immunoSEQ multiplex PCR. The sample contains 350,000 to 450,000 clones, about 91% of which appear only once. Treatment specified: roughly 20 received Ad26.COV2.S at low or high dose, single or two shots; roughly 5 received placebo; per-sample allocation not given. Day 63 after the first injection of vaccine or placebo was the sampling time. The sequencing used peripheral blood, collected in a trial of Ad26.COV2.S vaccine versus placebo. The source is a person between 18 and 65 years old who received the Ad26.COV2.S COVID-19 vaccine or a placebo.

In DNA, the CDR3 is TGTGCCAGCTCACCTTCAAGCGGGAGAGGTACAGATACGCAGTATTTT. Translating it yields CASSPSSGRGTDTQYF. The V and J genes are TRBV18 and TRBJ2-3, with 8 bases that match TRBD2. The CDR3 contains 16 residues. The germline V gene encodes CDR1 KGHSH and CDR2 LQKENI. With V trimmed by 3 bases and J by 3 bases, 8 bases remained unmatched.

The genes are TRBV28 and TRBJ1-6, with D perhaps matching TRBD1 (5 bases). The CDR3 consists of 15 residues. CDR1 and CDR2 from the germline V gene are MDHEN and SYDVKM. The V gene lost 3 bases and the J gene lost 10 bases, with 16 bases spanning the gap. The CDR3 sequence: CASSFTRQGGSPLHF. The CDR3 DNA follows: TGTGCCAGCAGTTTTACGAGGCAGGGAGGGTCACCCCTCCACTTT.

CDR3 loop: CAILSTATRSRGYTF. CDR3 in DNA: TGTGCCATCTTGTCAACTGCTACGAGGTCGCGGGGCTACACCTTC. The chain recombines TRBV10-3 with TRBJ1-2; D remains unclear. Germline loops: CDR1 ENHRY, CDR2 SYGVKD. CDR3 length equals 15 residues. The V and J ends lost 8 bases and 8 bases respectively, with 24 bases between them.

The chain employs TRBV3-1 (or the pseudogene TRBV3-2) and TRBJ2-1, with D uncertain. Trimming removed 4 bases from V and 10 bases from J, with 14 bases in between. Germline V gene lookup returns CDR1 LGHDT and CDR2 YNNKEL (reference sequence). This CDR3 has 13 residues. DNA for the CDR3: TGTGCCAGCAGCCGAGAAAGCTCAAACGAGCAGTTCTTC. Translating it yields CASSRESSNEQFF.

V gene TRBV6-2 or TRBV6-3 combines with J gene TRBJ2-7, with D possibly matching TRBD1 (5 bases). Germline V CDR1 and CDR2: MNHEY, SVGEGT. With 0 bases removed from V and 12 bases from J, the gap between germline ends came to 15 bases. The CDR3 loop spans 13 amino acids. CDR3 DNA: TGTGCCAGCAGTTACTCAGCAGGGCCCTTTCGGTACTTC. The encoded protein is CASSYSAGPFRYF.

The chain couples TRBV25-1 to TRBJ2-3, with D uncertain. The V end was cut by 1 base, the J end by 4 bases, with 12 bases between. The CDR3 runs to 15 residues. Germline CDR1 reads MGHDK; CDR2 reads SYGVNS. The CDR3 region is CASSESLLPADTQYF. CDR3 DNA sequence: TGTGCCAGCAGTGAATCCCTTCTACCGGCAGATACGCAGTATTTT.

This chain connects TRBV28 to TRBJ1-5; 8 nucleotides line up with TRBD1. The length of the CDR3 is 20 residues. The germline V gene has CDR1 MDHEN and CDR2 SYDVKM. V gave up 7 bases and J gave up 1 base; unmatched junction bases: 21. The CDR3 protein is CASILRSRTGNSRSNQPQHF. Here the CDR3 DNA reads TGTGCCAGCATTCTCAGGTCCCGGACAGGGAATTCCAGGAGCAATCAGCCCCAGCATTTT.

The chain has TRBV10-3 and TRBJ1-1; TRBD1 agrees at 7 bases. The CDR3 is made up of 12 amino acids. The V gene end was trimmed by 11 bases and the J gene end by 6 bases; junction bases not matched to a gene: 9. The germline CDR1 and CDR2 sequences are ENHRY and SYGVKD. The chain's CDR3 is CASEGARAEAFF. The CDR3 region has the DNA TGTGCCTCCGAGGGGGCGCGAGCTGAAGCTTTCTTT.

The chain couples TRBV10-3 to TRBJ1-1; weak D call: TRBD1 (5 bases). The V gene's germline CDR1 is ENHRY and CDR2 SYGVKD. Trimming left V 9 bases short and J 0 bases short, with 14 bases between. The CDR3 is 14 residues long. The CDR3 here is CAISGGGMNTEAFF. The DNA of the CDR3 is TGTGCCATTAGCGGGGGGGGAATGAACACTGAAGCTTTCTTT.

Here the CDR3 reads CASRLGTEAFF. The CDR3 DNA is TGTGCCAGCAGGCTGGGAACTGAAGCTTTCTTT. V usage is TRBV5-6 and J usage is TRBJ1-1; no reliable D call. Deletions cut 5 bases from V and 5 bases from J, with 7 bases between. The CDR3 spans 11 residues. From germline, CDR1 is SGHDT and CDR2 YYEEEE.

In this sample, this clone turned up once. The V and J genes are TRBV9 and TRBJ1-3; no firm D call. CDR1 and CDR2 (germline): SGDLS, YYNGEE. The germline V and J ends were trimmed by 0 bases and 0 bases, with 7 bases remaining between them. CDR3 length: 15 residues. In DNA form, the CDR3 reads TGTGCCAGCAGCGTAGGGCCAAACTCTGGAAACACCATATATTTT. As protein: CASSVGPNSGNTIYF.

The chain employs TRBV11-2 and TRBJ1-4; 7 nucleotides align to TRBD1. The germline V gene has CDR1 SGHAT and CDR2 FQNNGV. This CDR3 has 15 residues. V shed 5 bases and J 6 bases; nucleotides not matched to a gene: 9. The CDR3 is CASSPRQGIDEKLFF. DNA of the CDR3: TGTGCCAGCAGCCCAAGACAGGGAATAGATGAAAAACTGTTTTTT.

V and J are TRBV3-1 (or the pseudogene TRBV3-2) and TRBJ1-1; 7 bases map to TRBD1. CDR1 and CDR2 (germline): LGHDT, YNNKEL (reference sequence). V shed 2 bases, J shed 3 bases, and the junction held 6 bases outside the gene matches. The CDR3 runs 15 residues. Here the CDR3 DNA reads TGTGCCAGCAGCCAAAGGGCAGGGGGGGACACTGAAGCTTTCTTT. Encoded protein: CASSQRAGGDTEAFF.

The chain carries TRBV6-6 and TRBJ2-3; 13 bases are a match to TRBD2. J was trimmed by 3 bases and V by 6 bases; bases with no gene match: 6. This CDR3 has 16 amino acids. Germline CDR1 reads MNHNY; CDR2 reads SVGAGI (reference sequence). The CDR3 loop is CASSRGLAGATDTQYF. DNA of the CDR3: TGTGCCAGCAGCCGAGGACTAGCGGGAGCAACAGATACGCAGTATTTT.